This T cell receptor beta chain stems from a study of metastatic and nonmetastatic thyroid tumors. Study as a whole: Patients with malignant and benign thyroid disease provided blood and tumor or nodule tissue, whose repertoires were compared.

All patients were untreated before thyroid surgery. As regards this clone: Its antigen is undetermined.

The CDR3 loop spans 14 amino acids. CDR1 MNHEY and CDR2 SMNVEV come from the germline V gene (reference sequence). With 10 bases removed from V and 0 bases from J, the gap between germline ends came to 15 bases. Original processing methods: In papillary thyroid cancer, a distant-metastasis classifier was built using CDR3 differences across clinicopathological groups. Via MiXCR, TCRdb re-called the PCR reads. The authors' filters were not applied to this entry. The table shows about 25,000 clones, with 20% to 25% occurring only once. The study's findings and limits: The study reportedly found significantly higher TCR beta diversity in malignant thyroid tumors than benign nodules, in blood and tumor.

The receptor was isolated from a male donor with papillary thyroid cancer or a benign thyroid nodule (not recorded which). Some clones in this sample may be carry-over from other donors' samples. V is TRBV27 and J is TRBJ1-1, with a possible D match to TRBD1 (5 bases). Sequencing was performed on blood. CDR3 coding DNA: TGTGCCACCCTACTCAAACAGGTGAACACTGAAGCTTTCTTT. Amino acid sequence: CATLLKQVNTEAFF.